The source of this T cell receptor beta chain is a study of metastatic and nonmetastatic thyroid tumors. Across the study: Comparison of repertoires was carried out across blood and tumor or nodule tissue from malignant and benign thyroid patients. Overall study results and limits: When malignant thyroid tumors were compared with benign nodules, TCR beta diversity was reportedly significantly higher in the malignant tumors. This held in both blood and tumor samples.

Original processing notes: The distant-metastasis classifier for papillary thyroid cancer was built from CDR3 differences across clinicopathological groups. TCRdb reprocessed the PCR reads using MiXCR. V and J calls and clone size were set by TCRdb, not the authors. The table lists some 4,000 clones, 30% to 40% of them singletons. Comments on this clone: Its matching antigen is unknown.

Deletions cut 1 base from V and 3 bases from J, with 7 bases between. This CDR3 is built from 13 residues. CDR1 SNHLY and CDR2 FYNNEI come from the germline V gene. Until they underwent thyroid surgery, no patient had received any treatment. The origin of this receptor is a female donor with papillary thyroid cancer or a benign thyroid nodule (not recorded which). Some clones in this sample may be carry-over from other donors' samples. The chain employs TRBV2 and TRBJ2-7; D ambiguous. The sequencing input was adjacent normal tissue. CDR3 amino acids: CASSEDRFYEQYF. CDR3 sequence (DNA): TGTGCCAGCAGTGAAGACCGGTTCTACGAGCAGTACTTC. Full variable domain (rest looked up from reference TRBV2 and TRBJ2-7): EPEVTQTPSHQVTQMGQEVILRCVPISNHLYFYWYRQILGQKVEFLVSFYNNEISEKSEIFDDQFSVERPDGSNFTLKIRSTKLEDSAMYFCASSEDRFYEQYFGPGTRLTVT.